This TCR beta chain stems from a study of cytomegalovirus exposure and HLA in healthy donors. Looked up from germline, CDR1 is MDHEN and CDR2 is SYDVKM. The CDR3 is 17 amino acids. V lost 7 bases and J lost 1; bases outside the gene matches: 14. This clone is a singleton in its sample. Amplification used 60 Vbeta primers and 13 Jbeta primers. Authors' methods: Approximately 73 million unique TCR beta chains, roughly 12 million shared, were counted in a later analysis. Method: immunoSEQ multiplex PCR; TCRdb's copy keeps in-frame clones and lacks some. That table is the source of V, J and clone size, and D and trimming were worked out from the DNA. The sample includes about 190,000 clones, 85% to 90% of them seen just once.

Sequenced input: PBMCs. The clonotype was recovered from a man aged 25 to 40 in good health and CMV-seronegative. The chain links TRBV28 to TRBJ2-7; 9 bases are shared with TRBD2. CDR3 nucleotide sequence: TGTGCCAGCACCATGACTAGCGGTTCCGACTTTTCCTACGAGCAGTACTTC. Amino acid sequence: CASTMTSGSDFSYEQYF.